What follows are 12 T cell receptor beta chains derived from one specimen sequenced in a study of OX40 agonist ivuxolimab in advanced cancers. The protocol was immunoSEQ multiplex PCR, while the TCRdb copy is restricted to in-frame clones and leaves out a portion. This table holds roughly 50,000 clones, approximately 80% found once. The input for sequencing was CD4+ or CD8+ T cells sorted from blood, taken in a trial of the OX40 agonist ivuxolimab. Receptor source: an adult with an advanced solid tumor such as melanoma, head and neck, liver or kidney cancer.

V and J are TRBV28 and TRBJ1-1; D is possibly TRBD1 (6 bases). The germline V and J ends were trimmed by 2 bases and 4 bases, with 14 bases remaining between them. CDR1 MDHEN and CDR2 SYDVKM come from the germline V gene. The CDR3 sequence is 15 residues long. This CDR3 is CASSLGTPEGTEAFF. DNA of the CDR3: TGTGCCAGCAGTTTAGGGACACCGGAGGGCACTGAAGCTTTCTTT.

The count of this clone is one. The chain employs TRBV19 and TRBJ1-3; 10 nucleotides agree with TRBD1. V gave up 4 bases and J gave up 4 bases; unmatched junction bases: 7. The CDR3 covers 16 residues. Germline-derived CDR1 and CDR2 are LNHDA and SQIVND (reference sequence). The CDR3 DNA reads TGTGCCAGTAGTAAGGTGACAGGGGGCGAAGGAAACACCATATATTTT. It encodes CASSKVTGGEGNTIYF.

This clone occurred once. V and J are TRBV19 and TRBJ1-5, with D hard to call. Germline loops: CDR1 LNHDA, CDR2 SQIVND (reference sequence). The germline V and J ends were trimmed by 9 bases and 0 bases, with 12 bases remaining between them. The CDR3 spans 14 residues. As DNA, the CDR3 is TGTGCCAGCAGAAGACGGAATAGCAATCAGCCCCAGCATTTT. Its translation: CASRRRNSNQPQHF.

V gene TRBV7-6 combines with J gene TRBJ1-5, with D unclear. Germline V gene sequence: CDR1 SGHVS, CDR2 FNYEAQ. The CDR3 contains 13 residues. With 10 bases removed from V and 2 bases from J, the gap between germline ends came to 12 bases. The CDR3 region is CATSRGGNQPQHF. In nucleotides, the CDR3 is TGTGCCACTTCCCGAGGTGGCAATCAGCCCCAGCATTTT. Full variable domain (rest looked up from reference TRBV7-6 and TRBJ1-5): GAGVSQSPRYKVTKRGQDVALRCDPISGHVSLYWYRQALGQGPEFLTYFNYEAQQDKSGLPNDRFSAERPEGSISTLTIQRTEQRDSAMYRCATSRGGNQPQHFGDGTRLSIL.

The rearrangement joins TRBV6-5 to TRBJ1-2, with D hard to call. Trimming took 1 base from V and 4 from J, leaving 16 bases between them. CDR3 size: 16 residues. Germline V gives CDR1 MNHEY, CDR2 SVGAGI. The CDR3 DNA reads as TGTGCCAGCAGTTACTTGGCGGGCACAATTTTCTATGGCTACACCTTC. Its translation: CASSYLAGTIFYGYTF.

This clone was observed many times. J is TRBJ2-5 and V is TRBV29-1, with D maybe TRBD1 (6 bases). The CDR3 totals 11 residues. Trimming pared 6 bases from V and 7 bases from J, leaving 12 bases between. Germline loops: CDR1 SQVTM, CDR2 ANQGSEA. The CDR3: CSVTGSGTQYF. The CDR3, as DNA: TGCAGCGTGACAGGTTCCGGGACCCAGTACTTC.

The gene calls are TRBV19 and TRBJ1-5; the D gene is possibly TRBD1 (6 bases). This CDR3 is 15 amino acids long. Trimming pared 5 bases from V and 0 bases from J, leaving 11 bases between. The germline V gene encodes CDR1 LNHDA and CDR2 SQIVND (reference sequence). DNA for the CDR3: TGTGCCAGTAGTGACGGACAGTATAGCAATCAGCCCCAGCATTTT. It is translated as CASSDGQYSNQPQHF.

The chain has TRBV4-1 and TRBJ2-1, with 15 positions matching TRBD2. Germline CDR1 reads MGHRA; CDR2 reads YSYEKL. Trimming cost V 4 bases and J 0 bases; bases outside gene matches: 10. This CDR3 has 20 residues. DNA of the CDR3: TGCGCCAGCAGCCTCGCCGGGACTAGCGGGAGGCCAGCCTCCTACAATGAGCAGTTCTTC. Its protein product is CASSLAGTSGRPASYNEQFF.

The chain carries TRBV5-1 and TRBJ1-3; D is ambiguous. This CDR3 is built from 16 residues. Germline-derived CDR1 and CDR2 are SGHRS and YFSETQ. V shed 0 bases and J shed 0 bases, with 10 bases lying between them. The CDR3 DNA reads as TGCGCCAGCAGCTTGGCCGGGGTAAGCTCTGGAAACACCATATATTTT. Its translation is CASSLAGVSSGNTIYF.

J is TRBJ2-5 and V is TRBV27; 9 bases align to TRBD1. Looked up from germline, CDR1 is MNHEY and CDR2 is SMNVEV (reference sequence). After removal of 6 bases from V and 9 bases from J, the junction contained 17 bases not matched to a gene. This CDR3 spans 16 amino acids. The CDR3 here is CASSPTGGQYLISQYF. The DNA for the CDR3 is TGTGCCAGCAGCCCCACAGGGGGCCAGTACCTAATCTCCCAGTACTTC.

The chain employs TRBV6-1 and TRBJ1-5, with D tentatively TRBD1 (5 bases). V was cut by 6 bases and J by 2 bases, with 8 bases left in between. The germline V gene has CDR1 MNHNS and CDR2 SASEGT. This CDR3 is built from 13 residues. The CDR3 DNA sequence: TGTGCCAGCAGCGGGGGTGGCAATCAGCCCCAGCATTTT. Translation: CASSGGGNQPQHF.

The chain has TRBV27 and TRBJ1-2, with a possible D match to TRBD1 (6 bases). The CDR3 length is 16 residues. CDR1 is MNHEY, CDR2 SMNVEV, per germline (reference sequence). V was shortened by 6 bases and J by 3 bases, with 20 bases between the two germline ends. CDR3 bases: TGTGCCAGCAGATGGGGGGGCTTAGTTGGGGACTATGGCTACACCTTC. It codes for CASRWGGLVGDYGYTF.